The TCR beta chain described here comes from a study of T cells in tuberculosis. The table lists this clone with a few counts. CDR1 and CDR2 from the germline V gene are GTSNPN and SVGIG (reference sequence). Trimming took 7 bases from V and 2 from J; bases not matched to a gene: 5. CDR3 size: 14 residues. Generated by immunoSEQ multiplex PCR, the TCRdb table keeps only in-frame clones and is missing some. The table has about 22,000 clones, about 97% seen once; the top ten hold more than 5%. The chain has TRBV30 and TRBJ1-3; TRBD1 matches at 10 bases. Material: PBMCs. The origin of this receptor is a donor under 30 with latent tuberculosis or without tuberculosis infection. The DNA for the CDR3 is TGTGCCTCAAAGGACAGGGGGGCTGGAAACACCATATATTTT. As protein: CASKDRGAGNTIYF.